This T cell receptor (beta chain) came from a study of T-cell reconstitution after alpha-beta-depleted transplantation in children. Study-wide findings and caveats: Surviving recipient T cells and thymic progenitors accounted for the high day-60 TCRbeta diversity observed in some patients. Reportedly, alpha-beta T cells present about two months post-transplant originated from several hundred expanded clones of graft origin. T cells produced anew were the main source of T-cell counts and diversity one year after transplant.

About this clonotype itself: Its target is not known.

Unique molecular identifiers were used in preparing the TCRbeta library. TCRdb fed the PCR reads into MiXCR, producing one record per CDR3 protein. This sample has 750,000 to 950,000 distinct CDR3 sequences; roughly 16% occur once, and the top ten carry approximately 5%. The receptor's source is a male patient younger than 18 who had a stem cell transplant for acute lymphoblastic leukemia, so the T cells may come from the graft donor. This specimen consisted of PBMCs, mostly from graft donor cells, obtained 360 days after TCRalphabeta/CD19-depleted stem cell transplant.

CDR3 amino acids: CASDFGQVSTDTQYF. The CDR3 bases are TGCGCCAGCGACTTTGGACAGGTTAGCACAGATACGCAGTATTTT. The V and J genes are TRBV5-1 and TRBJ2-3, with TRBD1 matching 7 bases. Germline CDR1 reads SGHRS; CDR2 reads YFSETQ. The V and J ends lost 7 bases and 0 bases, in that order; junction bases with no gene match: 8. The CDR3 has 15 residues.